This passage covers 2 T cell receptor beta chains from one sample sequenced in a study of T cells in Graves' hyperthyroidism and ophthalmopathy. RNA transcripts were the template for amplifying TCR beta CDR3 regions. The TCR CDR3 was amplified in a first-round RT-PCR using the HTBI primer set. TCRdb recomputed calls from the multiplex PCR reads with MiXCR, one row per CDR3 protein. The table shows under 350,000 distinct CDR3 sequences, with around 13% occurring only once. Sequencing was done on a sample of blood. The origin of the receptors is a woman aged 40 to 55 with Graves' ophthalmopathy.

This clonotype was found many times. The rearrangement links TRBV6-1 to TRBJ1-3; TRBD1 might be the D (5 bases). The CDR3 runs to 14 residues. Germline-derived CDR1 and CDR2 are MNHNS and SASEGT. Trimming left V 5 bases short and J 0 bases short, with 8 bases between. The CDR3 DNA reads as TGTGCCAGCAGTTGGGACTTCTCTGGAAACACCATATATTTT. Its translation is CASSWDFSGNTIYF.

V gene TRBV6-1 combines with J gene TRBJ2-3, with D uncertain. The CDR3 extends over 14 amino acids. V lost 6 bases and J 12 bases, leaving 22 bases between the germline ends. From germline, CDR1 is MNHNS and CDR2 SASEGT. The CDR3 DNA reads TGTGCCAGCAGACAACGGTCACCCGGATATATCCAGTATTTT. Residues: CASRQRSPGYIQYF.